One T cell receptor beta chain is described in this entry. No antigen is known for it. This entry belongs to a study of glioma-infiltrating T cells after dendritic cell vaccination. Study results and caveats: Estimated pretreatment TIL content predicted outcome after dendritic cell vaccination.

The immunoSEQ assay amplified TCRB CDR3 from up to 2 ug DNA. Only in-frame clones appear in the TCRdb table, and some are missing; sequencing was by immunoSEQ multiplex PCR. Here the sample spans more than 95,000 clones, roughly 81% being singletons. Germline values: CDR1 KGHSH, CDR2 LQKENI. This CDR3 has 18 residues. The V segment lost 3 bases and the J segment 0 bases; nucleotides outside the gene matches: 11. PBMC were collected before vaccination, two weeks after the third vaccination, and at progression. The chain uses TRBV18 and TRBJ2-1; the match to TRBD2 covers 7 bases. The source is a human donor with glioblastoma. The material sequenced was blood, taken before dendritic cell vaccination. This chain's CDR3 is CASSPDALGGSSYNEQFF. In DNA form, the CDR3 reads TGTGCCAGCTCACCGGATGCTTTGGGGGGGAGCTCCTACAATGAGCAGTTCTTC.